This T cell receptor beta chain was sequenced in a study of cytomegalovirus exposure and HLA in healthy donors. With 60 Vbeta and 13 Jbeta primers, the PCR was carried out. The table came from immunoSEQ multiplex PCR; TCRdb's copy has only in-frame clones and leaves some out. This sample carries 150,000 to 200,000 clones, around 90% of them seen once, and the ten largest clones take approximately 0.98%. The CDR3 has 16 residues. The ends lost 5 bases at V and 6 bases at J; junction bases unmatched: 11. Germline V gives CDR1 SGHVS, CDR2 FQNEAQ. The study, taken as a whole, reports: With later analysis, a missense DCLRE1C variant became linked to TCR beta V- and J-gene trimming. From TCR beta sequences, most subjects' HLA-A and HLA-B alleles were reportedly predicted accurately.

A remark on this clone: Its target is not known.

The origin of this receptor is a boy aged 2-15 years in good health and CMV-seronegative. The chain links TRBV7-8 to TRBJ2-7; 12 nucleotides align to TRBD2. Sequenced sample: PBMCs. In DNA form, the CDR3 reads TGTGCCAGCAGCCTGACTAGCGGGAGCCCTCAGTGCGAGCAGTACTTC. Amino acid sequence: CASSLTSGSPQCEQYF. Full variable domain (rest looked up from reference TRBV7-8 and TRBJ2-7): GAGVSQSPRYKVAKRGQDVALRCDPISGHVSLFWYQQALGQGPEFLTYFQNEAQLDKSGLPSDRFFAERPEGSVSTLKIQRTQQEDSAVYLCASSLTSGSPQCEQYFGPGTRLTVT.